The 9 T cell receptor beta chains listed next were all sequenced from one sample in a study of response to subunit inactivated influenza vaccine. TCRdb re-called the RT-PCR reads through MiXCR, storing one row per CDR3 protein. The table has over 450,000 distinct CDR3 sequences, over 10% seen once; the top ten hold 13%. This material consisted of PBMCs from blood, taken 40 to 50 days after vaccination. These receptors were obtained from a middle-aged man who received an inactivated influenza vaccine.

This clonotype has a handful of counts. This chain uses TRBV11-2 with TRBJ1-2; 8 bases agree with TRBD1. In germline, CDR1 is SGHAT, CDR2 FQNNGV. V was pared by 2 bases and J by 8 bases, with 7 bases of the junction left unmatched. This CDR3 spans 14 amino acids. The CDR3 nucleotides read TGTGCCAGCAGCTTAAATCAGGGGGCAATAGGCTACACCTTC. Translated, it gives CASSLNQGAIGYTF.

The chain recombines TRBV11-1 with TRBJ2-7, with 9 bases matching TRBD1. Germline V gives CDR1 SGHAT, CDR2 FQDESV (reference sequence). The CDR3 contains 15 residues. The V gene end was trimmed by 0 bases and the J gene end by 3 bases; junction bases not matched to a gene: 3. The CDR3 reads CASSLALDRGYEQYF. The DNA of the CDR3 is TGTGCCAGCAGCTTAGCACTGGACAGGGGCTACGAGCAGTACTTC.

This clonotype was recorded a few times. This rearrangement joins TRBV29-1 to TRBJ2-7; 8 bases are shared with TRBD2. Germline-derived CDR1 and CDR2 are SQVTM and ANQGSEA. This CDR3 contains 14 residues. The trim removed 3 bases at V and 5 bases at J, leaving 9 bases unmatched. The CDR3 DNA reads TGCAGCGTTGACTACGGGGGGGGGACCGACGAGCAGTACTTC. It is translated as CSVDYGGGTDEQYF.

This clonotype was seen a few times. V and J are TRBV4-2 and TRBJ2-2, with D possibly matching TRBD1 (5 bases). V was shortened by 1 base and J by 1 base, with 16 bases between the two germline ends. CDR3 length equals 18 residues. Germline CDR1 reads LGHNA; CDR2 reads YNFKEQ. The CDR3 region is CASSQGAGSYRNTGELFF. CDR3 nucleotide sequence: TGTGCCAGCAGCCAAGGAGCAGGGTCGTATAGGAACACCGGGGAGCTGTTTTTT.

A few counts support this clonotype. The chain recombines TRBV29-1 with TRBJ2-5, with 16 bases matching TRBD2. Per the germline V gene, CDR1 is SQVTM and CDR2 is ANQGSEA. V shed 6 bases and J 2 bases; nucleotides not matched to a gene: 18. This CDR3 spans 20 amino acids. The CDR3 nucleotides read TGCAGCGTCAACCCTTTAACGGGACTAGCGGGAGGGCCGACGCAAGAGACCCAGTACTTC. This encodes CSVNPLTGLAGGPTQETQYF. Using reference TRBV29-1 and TRBJ2-5 for the parts outside the CDR3, the full variable domain is SAVISQKPSRDICQRGTSLTIQCQVDSQVTMMFWYRQQPGQSLTLIATANQGSEATYESGFVIDKFPISRPNLTFSTLTVSNMSPEDSSIYLCSVNPLTGLAGGPTQETQYFGPGTRLLVL.

This clonotype occurred a few times. The chain employs TRBV5-1 and TRBJ1-4, with D possibly being TRBD1 (6 bases). V was trimmed by 4 bases and J by 3 bases, leaving 16 bases between them. CDR3 length equals 16 residues. Germline assignment: CDR1 SGHRS and CDR2 YFSETQ. The CDR3 loop is CASSPPVGGPNEKLFF. CDR3 in DNA: TGCGCCAGCAGCCCCCCCGTGGGGGGGCCTAATGAAAAACTGTTTTTT.

The chain has TRBV20-1 and TRBJ2-7; D unclear. Trimming stripped 6 bases from V and 6 bases from J, with 12 bases between. Germline V CDR1 and CDR2: DFQATT, SNEGSKA (reference sequence). This CDR3 spans 11 amino acids. The CDR3 loop is CSAGPWGEQYF. DNA for the CDR3: TGCAGTGCCGGGCCCTGGGGCGAGCAGTACTTC.

This clonotype was observed a few times. The V gene is TRBV7-2, the J gene TRBJ2-1, with D possibly matching TRBD2 (6 bases). CDR1 is SGHTA, CDR2 FQGNSA, per germline. Trimming took off 0 bases at V and 8 bases at J, with 14 bases between the two ends. The CDR3 extends over 15 amino acids. In DNA, the CDR3 is TGTGCCAGCAGCTTAGCCCCGGGGGTGCGAGATGAGCAGTTCTTC. It specifies CASSLAPGVRDEQFF.

This clonotype was observed a few times. This sequence joins TRBV29-1 and TRBJ2-3; D gene ambiguous. The CDR3 runs 11 residues. V shed 8 bases and J shed 6 bases, with 12 bases lying between them. The germline CDR1 and CDR2 sequences are SQVTM and ANQGSEA. CDR3 region: CSSGPRDTQYF. The CDR3 nucleotides are TGCAGCTCGGGCCCCCGGGATACGCAGTATTTT.